A selection of T cell receptor beta chains follows, all from one sample in a study of blood T cell repertoires in COVID-19. This table comes from immunoSEQ multiplex PCR, and its TCRdb copy is limited to in-frame clones, with some not included. The sample lists around 310,000 clones; around nine tenths were seen once. The specimen was PBMCs or T cells enriched from blood (not recorded which). Receptor source: a man aged 25-45 years who had recovered from COVID-19. The conserved cysteine and the conserved F or W are not part of the CDR3 here.

CDR3: ASSLGGSTQY
V: TRBV27

CDR3: ATIRTGGTEAF
V: TRBV24-1

CDR3: ASSERQGRTDTQY
V: TRBV2

CDR3: ASSLRGVRTSSYEQY
V: TRBV5-1

CDR3: ASSFQRAGQETQY
V: TRBV5-4

CDR3: ASSQRRLAGLGLQETQY
V: TRBV3-1/TRBV3-2

CDR3: ATSRDIGGRLETQY
V: TRBV15

CDR3: ASSVRGGNSPLH
V: TRBV9

CDR3: ASSLLAITGGKRSPLH
V: TRBV27

CDR3: ASSFGLAGVIANTGELF
V: TRBV7-6

CDR3: ASMGTREDYGYT
V: TRBV5-4

CDR3: ASSVGFAGTDTQY
V: TRBV3-1/TRBV3-2

CDR3: ASSLGRGGQVGELF
V: TRBV5-4

CDR3: ASRDTRFSGELF
V: TRBV10-2

CDR3: ASGLGTNPMGGYT
V: TRBV12-5

CDR3: ASTQPGLPSYEQY
V: TRBV7-2

CDR3: SVATSGGAEETQY
V: TRBV29-1